Following are 15 T cell receptor beta chains from one sample sequenced in a study of blood T cell repertoires in COVID-19. Assay: immunoSEQ multiplex PCR; the TCRdb copy retains only in-frame clones and omits some. The sample holds roughly 80,000 clones, around 91% seen once. Sequenced sample: peripheral blood. All receptors derive from a woman between 50 and 59 years old in a cohort sampled during active COVID-19.

The chain links TRBV6-5 to TRBJ1-3; D might be TRBD1 (6 bases). Germline-derived CDR1 and CDR2 are MNHEY and SVGAGI. The CDR3 sequence is 15 residues long. V lost 5 bases and J lost 0, with 11 bases in between. The CDR3 region is CASSPQGFSGNTIYF. DNA for the CDR3: TGTGCCAGCAGTCCTCAGGGGTTCTCTGGAAACACCATATATTTT.

This chain joins TRBV5-6 and TRBJ2-4, with D possibly TRBD1 on 5 matching bases. This CDR3 has 13 amino acids. CDR1 and CDR2 (germline): SGHDT, YYEEEE. V lost 6 bases to trimming and J lost 7 bases, with 14 bases between them. The CDR3 region is CASTQGGTNIQYF. CDR3 DNA: TGTGCCAGCACCCAGGGTGGAACTAACATTCAGTACTTC.

This clone was observed a single time. The chain couples TRBV9 to TRBJ2-7, with 12 bases lining up with TRBD2. The CDR3 is 17 amino acids. Germline V gives CDR1 SGDLS, CDR2 YYNGEE. Losses at the gene ends were 4 bases for V and 7 bases for J; bases not matched to a gene: 15. The CDR3 DNA follows: TGTGCCAGCAGCCTACCCCTAGCCGGACTAGCGGGACTGGAGCAGTACTTC. Translation: CASSLPLAGLAGLEQYF.

The CDR3 region is CASRYGSGIIGDTQYF. The CDR3 region has the DNA TGTGCCAGCAGATACGGTAGCGGGATAATAGGAGATACGCAGTATTTT. The chain couples TRBV27 to TRBJ2-3; TRBD2 aligns across 8 bases. There are 16 residues in the CDR3. Trimming at V came to 6 bases and at J to 5 bases, leaving 13 bases not matched to a gene. The germline gives CDR1 MNHEY, CDR2 SMNVEV (reference sequence).

For the CDR3, the DNA is TGCGCCAGCAGCCAAGGTGGCGGGAGGTTTACCTACGAGCAGTACTTC. Its translation: CASSQGGGRFTYEQYF. The chain is built from TRBV4-1 and TRBJ2-7; 8 bases match TRBD2. CDR3 size: 16 residues. Germline V lookup: CDR1 MGHRA, CDR2 YSYEKL. The trim removed 1 base at V and 2 bases at J, leaving 7 bases unmatched.

The V gene is TRBV3-1 (or the pseudogene TRBV3-2), the J gene TRBJ2-2, with TRBD1 matching 10 bases. This CDR3 region has 15 residues. Trimming cost V 2 bases and J 6 bases; bases outside gene matches: 3. The germline CDR1 and CDR2 sequences are LGHDT and YNNKEL (reference sequence). CDR3 DNA: TGTGCCAGCAGCCAATCGGACAGGGGGTCCGGGGAGCTGTTTTTT. Translation: CASSQSDRGSGELFF.

This clone came up once. This chain uses TRBV4-1 with TRBJ2-7; 8 bases match TRBD2. CDR3 length: 15 residues. V gave up 4 bases and J gave up 5 bases; unmatched junction bases: 10. CDR1 and CDR2 from the germline V gene are MGHRA and YSYEKL. The CDR3 region is CASSPPTSALHEQYF. The CDR3 nucleotides read TGCGCCAGCAGCCCACCGACTAGCGCTTTACACGAGCAGTACTTC.

The chain has TRBV11-3 and TRBJ2-1; perhaps TRBD2 as D (6 bases). V lost 5 bases and J 6 bases, leaving 20 bases between the germline ends. The germline V gene encodes CDR1 SGHNT and CDR2 YENEEA. CDR3 length: 16 amino acids. This chain's CDR3 is CASSPRGETRGNEQFF. DNA of the CDR3: TGTGCCAGCAGCCCCCGGGGCGAGACTAGGGGCAATGAGCAGTTCTTC.

This rearrangement joins TRBV5-1 to TRBJ2-5; 8 positions match TRBD2. V shed 3 bases, J shed 4 bases, and the junction held 5 bases outside the gene matches. Germline V gene sequence: CDR1 SGHRS, CDR2 YFSETQ. The CDR3 sequence is 14 residues long. CDR3 DNA: TGCGCCAGCAGCTACATAGCGGGGTCAGAGACCCAGTACTTC. Translated: CASSYIAGSETQYF.

V gene TRBV11-3 combines with J gene TRBJ1-5, with no clear D. Trimming removed 5 bases from V and 0 bases from J, with 14 bases in between. The CDR3 has 16 residues. Per germline, CDR1 SGHNT and CDR2 YENEEA. DNA for the CDR3: TGTGCCAGCAGCGAACCCGTATATAGTAGCAATCAGCCCCAGCATTTT. The encoded protein is CASSEPVYSSNQPQHF.

This rearrangement joins TRBV6-2 or TRBV6-3 to TRBJ2-7, with 8 bases identical to TRBD1. The CDR3 is 12 residues long. In germline, CDR1 is MNHEY, CDR2 SVGEGT. V lost 5 bases and J lost 3; bases outside the gene matches: 0. CDR3 in DNA: TGTGCCAGCAGTGGACAGGGCTACGAGCAGTACTTC. Translation: CASSGQGYEQYF.

The chain couples TRBV5-4 to TRBJ1-1, with 11 bases that match TRBD1. With 3 bases clipped from V and 4 bases from J, the junction kept 2 bases outside the gene matches. Germline lookup yields CDR1 SGHNT and CDR2 YYREEE (reference sequence). The CDR3 totals 14 residues. CDR3 bases: TGTGCCAGCAGCTGGGGGACAGGGGGCACTGAAGCTTTCTTT. This gives the protein CASSWGTGGTEAFF.

This chain uses TRBV7-2 with TRBJ1-4; D not resolved. Germline V CDR1 and CDR2: SGHTA, FQGNSA. The V end was cut by 2 bases, the J end by 0 bases, with 4 bases between. This CDR3 is built from 14 residues. The CDR3 sequence is CASSLLATNEKLFF. CDR3 sequence (DNA): TGTGCCAGCAGCTTACTCGCAACTAATGAAAAACTGTTTTTT.

The count of this clone is one. This sequence joins TRBV10-3 and TRBJ1-2; the D gene is possibly TRBD1 (5 bases). Trimming left V 0 bases short and J 5 bases short, with 10 bases between. Germline values: CDR1 ENHRY, CDR2 SYGVKD. The CDR3 has 14 residues. The CDR3 protein is CAISESIGEYGYTF. In nucleotides, the CDR3 is TGTGCCATCAGTGAGTCAATAGGGGAATATGGCTACACCTTC.

The chain links TRBV27 to TRBJ2-1, with TRBD2 identical over 16 bases. Per germline, CDR1 MNHEY and CDR2 SMNVEV (reference sequence). Trimming cost V 2 bases and J 9 bases; bases outside gene matches: 4. This CDR3 is built from 16 residues. DNA of the CDR3: TGTGCCAGCAGTTTAGGCGGGACTAGCGGGAGGGTTGAGCAGTTCTTC. Amino acid sequence: CASSLGGTSGRVEQFF.